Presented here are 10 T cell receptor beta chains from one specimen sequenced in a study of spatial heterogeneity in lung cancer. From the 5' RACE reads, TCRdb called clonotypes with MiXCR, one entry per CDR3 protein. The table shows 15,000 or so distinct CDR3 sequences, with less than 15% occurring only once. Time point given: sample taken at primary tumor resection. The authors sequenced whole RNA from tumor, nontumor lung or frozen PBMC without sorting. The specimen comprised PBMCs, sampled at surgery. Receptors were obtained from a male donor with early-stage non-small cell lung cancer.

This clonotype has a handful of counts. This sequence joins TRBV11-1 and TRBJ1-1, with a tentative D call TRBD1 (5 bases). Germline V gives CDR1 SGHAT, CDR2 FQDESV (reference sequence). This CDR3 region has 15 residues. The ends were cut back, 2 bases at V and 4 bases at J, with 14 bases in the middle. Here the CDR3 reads CASSLTQGRITEAFF. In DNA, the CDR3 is TGTGCCAGCAGCTTAACTCAGGGTAGGATCACTGAAGCTTTCTTT.

CDR3 nucleotide sequence: TGCGCCAGCAGCTTGGACGGGACAGGGGCCGGGGAGCTGTTTTTT. Encoded protein: CASSLDGTGAGELFF. The J gene is TRBJ2-2, the V gene TRBV5-1; the match to TRBD1 covers 10 bases. Germline trimming cut 0 bases from V and 6 bases from J; bases unmatched to any gene: 2. The CDR3 is made up of 15 amino acids. The germline V gene encodes CDR1 SGHRS and CDR2 YFSETQ.

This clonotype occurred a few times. CDR3 residues: CASSLVNQPQHF. The CDR3, as DNA: TGTGCCAGCAGCTTAGTAAATCAGCCCCAGCATTTT. The genes are TRBV7-6 and TRBJ1-5, with D unclear. CDR3 length: 12 residues. The germline V gene has CDR1 SGHVS and CDR2 FNYEAQ. V was cut by 1 base and J by 4 bases, with 2 bases left in between.

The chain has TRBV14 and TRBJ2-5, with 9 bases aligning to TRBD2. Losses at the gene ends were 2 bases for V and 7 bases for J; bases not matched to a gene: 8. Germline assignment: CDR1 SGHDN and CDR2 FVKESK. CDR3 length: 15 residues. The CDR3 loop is CASSQSGGHRGTQYF. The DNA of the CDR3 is TGTGCCAGCAGCCAAAGCGGGGGGCACCGGGGGACCCAGTACTTC.

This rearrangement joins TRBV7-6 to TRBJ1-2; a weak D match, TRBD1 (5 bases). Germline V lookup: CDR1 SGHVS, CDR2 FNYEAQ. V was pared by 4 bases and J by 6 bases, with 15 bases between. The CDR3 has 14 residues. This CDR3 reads CASSSSQGLDGYTF. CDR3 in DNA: TGTGCCAGCAGCTCATCTCAGGGCTTGGATGGCTACACCTTC.

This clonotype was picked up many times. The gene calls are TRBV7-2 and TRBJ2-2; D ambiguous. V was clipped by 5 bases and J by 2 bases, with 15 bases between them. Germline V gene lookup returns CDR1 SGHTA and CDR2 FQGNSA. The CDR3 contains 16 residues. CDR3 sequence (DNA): TGTGCCAGCAGCAACTCCCCGGGTTCAAACACCGGGGAGCTGTTTTTT. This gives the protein CASSNSPGSNTGELFF.

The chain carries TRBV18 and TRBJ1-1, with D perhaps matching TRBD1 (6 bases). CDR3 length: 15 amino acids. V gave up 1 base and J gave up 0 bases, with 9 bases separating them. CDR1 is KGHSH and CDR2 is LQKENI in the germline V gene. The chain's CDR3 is CASSPLGGLNTEAFF. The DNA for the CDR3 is TGTGCCAGCTCACCACTTGGGGGCTTGAACACTGAAGCTTTCTTT.

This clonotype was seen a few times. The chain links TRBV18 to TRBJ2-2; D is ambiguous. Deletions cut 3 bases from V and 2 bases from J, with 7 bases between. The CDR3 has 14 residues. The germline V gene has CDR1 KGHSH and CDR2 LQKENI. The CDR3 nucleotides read TGTGCCAGCTCACCTCAGGCCAACACCGGGGAGCTGTTTTTT. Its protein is CASSPQANTGELFF.

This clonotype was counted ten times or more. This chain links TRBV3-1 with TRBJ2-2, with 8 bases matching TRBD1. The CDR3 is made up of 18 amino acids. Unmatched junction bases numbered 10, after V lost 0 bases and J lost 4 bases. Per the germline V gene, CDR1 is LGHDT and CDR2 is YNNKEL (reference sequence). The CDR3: CASSQDFVGQAFTGELFF. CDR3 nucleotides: TGTGCCAGCAGCCAAGATTTCGTGGGACAGGCCTTCACCGGGGAGCTGTTTTTT.

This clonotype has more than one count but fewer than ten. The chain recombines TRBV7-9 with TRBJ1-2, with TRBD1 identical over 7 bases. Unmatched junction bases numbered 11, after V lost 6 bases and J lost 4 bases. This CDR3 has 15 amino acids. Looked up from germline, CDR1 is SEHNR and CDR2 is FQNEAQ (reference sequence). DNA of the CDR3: TGTGCCAGCAGTCGACAGGGCCAGAAGATCTATGGCTACACCTTC. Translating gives CASSRQGQKIYGYTF.